Following are 13 T cell receptor beta chains from one sample sequenced in a study of T cell changes during pregnancy in multiple sclerosis. Sequencing used immunoSEQ multiplex PCR; TCRdb keeps in-frame clones, though not all of them. The table shows about 66,000 clones, with 90% to 95% occurring only once. Specimen: CD8+ T cells from peripheral blood mononuclear cells, collected before pregnancy. The receptors come from a female donor with multiple sclerosis, enrolled in a pregnancy study.

This clone was observed a single time. The CDR3 is CAWSRAGGPYNEQFF. The DNA of the CDR3 is TGTGCCTGGAGTCGTGCGGGGGGGCCCTACAATGAGCAGTTCTTC. The chain recombines TRBV30 with TRBJ2-1, with 9 bases that match TRBD2. Germline CDR1 is GTSNPN and CDR2 is SVGIG (reference sequence). The CDR3 covers 15 residues. V lost 2 bases and J lost 2; bases outside the gene matches: 4.

This clone was detected a few times. The V and J genes are TRBV9 and TRBJ1-4; D might be TRBD1 (6 bases). Germline V CDR1 and CDR2: SGDLS, YYNGEE. The V gene lost 5 bases and the J gene lost 11 bases, with 16 bases spanning the gap. CDR3 length: 13 amino acids. The CDR3: CASRRTELDKLFF. The CDR3 coding sequence is TGTGCCAGCAGAAGGACAGAACTTGATAAACTGTTTTTT.

The chain couples TRBV10-3 to TRBJ1-5; D remains unclear. Germline V gene lookup returns CDR1 ENHRY and CDR2 SYGVKD. CDR3 length equals 12 residues. Deletions cut 0 bases from V and 6 bases from J, with 3 bases between. The CDR3 sequence: CAISESGQPQHF. Written as DNA, the CDR3 is TGTGCCATCAGTGAGTCCGGTCAGCCCCAGCATTTT.

V gene TRBV6-1 combines with J gene TRBJ1-1; maybe TRBD1 (6 bases). The CDR3 contains 17 residues. Germline lookup yields CDR1 MNHNS and CDR2 SASEGT. Trimming took 2 bases from V and 3 from J, leaving 19 bases between them. Here the CDR3 reads CASSEMIGAGADTEAFF. For the CDR3, the DNA is TGTGCCAGCAGTGAAATGATAGGTGCGGGGGCTGACACTGAAGCTTTCTTT.

The chain uses TRBV7-6 and TRBJ2-5; TRBD2 matches 11 bases. From germline, CDR1 is SGHVS and CDR2 FNYEAQ. The CDR3 has 15 amino acids. The V segment lost 5 bases and the J segment 1 base; nucleotides outside the gene matches: 3. The CDR3 here is CASSETSGVQETQYF. CDR3 sequence (DNA): TGTGCCAGCAGCGAGACTAGCGGGGTCCAAGAGACCCAGTACTTC.

The chain employs TRBV7-9 and TRBJ2-7; 8 nucleotides agree with TRBD2. CDR1 and CDR2 from the germline V gene are SEHNR and FQNEAQ (reference sequence). This CDR3 is built from 15 residues. V trimming: 4 bases; J trimming: 3 bases; junction bases outside the gene matches: 8. The CDR3, as DNA: TGTGCCAGCAGCTCCTTTGCGGGGGGCGGCTACGAGCAGTACTTC. Translation: CASSSFAGGGYEQYF. Full variable domain (missing parts from reference TRBV7-9 and TRBJ2-7): DTGVSQNPRHKITKRGQNVTFRCDPISEHNRLYWYRQTLGQGPEFLTYFQNEAQLEKSRLLSDRFSAERPKGSFSTLEIQRTEQGDSAMYLCASSSFAGGGYEQYFGPGTRLTVT.

The genes are TRBV5-4 and TRBJ2-7, with TRBD2 identical over 8 bases. V gave up 3 bases and J gave up 3 bases; unmatched junction bases: 8. The germline V gene has CDR1 SGHNT and CDR2 YYREEE (reference sequence). There are 15 residues in the CDR3. In DNA form, the CDR3 reads TGTGCCAGCAGCTCCGGGACTAGGGATCTCTACGAGCAGTACTTC. It codes for CASSSGTRDLYEQYF.

The chain links TRBV13 to TRBJ1-6; a weak D match, TRBD1 (6 bases). V lost 5 bases and J 6 bases, leaving 20 bases between the germline ends. The CDR3 length is 17 residues. CDR1 PRHDT and CDR2 FYEKMQ come from the germline V gene (reference sequence). This chain's CDR3 is CASSPKGVLGSNSPLHF. CDR3 DNA sequence: TGTGCCAGCAGCCCTAAGGGGGTGTTAGGGAGTAATTCACCCCTCCACTTT.

The chain links TRBV7-9 to TRBJ2-2; TRBD2 agrees at 13 bases. In germline, CDR1 is SEHNR, CDR2 FQNEAQ (reference sequence). The V and J ends lost 4 bases and 3 bases, in that order; junction bases with no gene match: 5. CDR3 length: 17 amino acids. CDR3 sequence reads: CASSSGLAGAYTGELFF. The CDR3 DNA is TGTGCCAGCAGCTCAGGACTAGCGGGGGCCTACACCGGGGAGCTGTTTTTT.

About this clone itself: A junction boundary mismatches the germline segment, possibly from a read error. CDR3 sequence (DNA): TGTGCTAGCAGCCGAACTAGCGGGGGCAATGAGCAGTTCTTC. The encoded protein is CASSRTSGGNEQFF. V gene TRBV7-7 combines with J gene TRBJ2-1, with 11 bases aligning to TRBD2. The germline CDR1 and CDR2 sequences are SSHAT and FNYEAQ (reference sequence). This CDR3 has 14 amino acids.

This clone appeared a few times. The rearrangement joins TRBV6-5 to TRBJ1-1; D not certain. The CDR3 length is 13 residues. V was cut by 6 bases and J by 2 bases, with 10 bases left in between. Looked up from germline, CDR1 is MNHEY and CDR2 is SVGAGI. The CDR3 sequence: CASSLEVNTEAFF. The DNA for the CDR3 is TGTGCCAGCAGCCTCGAGGTAAACACTGAAGCTTTCTTT.

The table lists this clone with a count of one. The chain couples TRBV6-6 to TRBJ1-1; 7 nucleotides agree with TRBD1. From germline, CDR1 is MNHNY and CDR2 SVGAGI (reference sequence). The CDR3 spans 15 residues. J gave up 6 bases and V 6 bases, and 13 bases lay outside the gene matches. The CDR3 region is CASSLGTGEYSEAFF. The CDR3 DNA reads TGTGCCAGCAGCCTCGGAACAGGGGAGTACTCTGAAGCTTTCTTT.

This chain joins TRBV13 and TRBJ1-4; unclear D gene. The V end was cut by 0 bases, the J end by 5 bases, with 4 bases between. The length of the CDR3 is 13 residues. Germline V gene data show CDR1 as PRHDT and CDR2 as FYEKMQ (reference sequence). This CDR3 reads CASSLGSNEKLFF. The CDR3 DNA is TGTGCCAGCAGCTTAGGGTCAAATGAAAAACTGTTTTTT.